The sequence of this TCR beta chain was determined in a study of vaccination effects on CD4 cells after COVID-19. Produced via immunoSEQ multiplex PCR; TCRdb's table is partial and in-frame only. The sample holds tens of thousands of clones, about four fifths seen once. Antigen-specific CD4+ T cells were expanded (with viral peptide pools) by the ViraFEST assay ahead of sequencing. The authors isolated CD4+ T cells after around nine days of culture. Negative nucleocapsid antibody tests before and after vaccination confirmed no previous SARS-CoV-2 infection. This clone came up once. The antigen is undetermined. V lost 2 bases to trimming and J lost 3 bases; unmatched junction nucleotides: 10. The CDR3 sequence is 17 residues long. Germline lookup yields CDR1 MNHEY and CDR2 SMNVEV (reference sequence).

The sample was CD4+ T cells from PBMCs cultured with SARS-CoV-2 spike peptides, taken before COVID-19 vaccination. This chain uses TRBV27 with TRBJ2-5; 9 bases map to TRBD2. The TCR was taken from a human donor who received a COVID-19 vaccine. In DNA form, the CDR3 reads TGTGCCAGCAGTTTAAGGGATAGCGGGAGCGGTAAAGAGACCCAGTACTTC. Translating gives CASSLRDSGSGKETQYF.